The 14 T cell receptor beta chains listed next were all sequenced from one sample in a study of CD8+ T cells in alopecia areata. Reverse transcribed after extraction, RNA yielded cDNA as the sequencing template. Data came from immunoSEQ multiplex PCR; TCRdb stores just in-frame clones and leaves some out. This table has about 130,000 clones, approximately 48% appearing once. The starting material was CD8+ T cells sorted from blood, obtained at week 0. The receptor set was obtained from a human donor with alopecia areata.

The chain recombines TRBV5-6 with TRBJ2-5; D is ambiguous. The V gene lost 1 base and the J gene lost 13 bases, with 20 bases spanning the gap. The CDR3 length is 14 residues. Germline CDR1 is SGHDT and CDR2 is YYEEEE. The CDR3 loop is CASSLIATPEHTYF. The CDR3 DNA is TGTGCCAGCAGCTTGATCGCCACTCCTGAGCACACGTACTTC.

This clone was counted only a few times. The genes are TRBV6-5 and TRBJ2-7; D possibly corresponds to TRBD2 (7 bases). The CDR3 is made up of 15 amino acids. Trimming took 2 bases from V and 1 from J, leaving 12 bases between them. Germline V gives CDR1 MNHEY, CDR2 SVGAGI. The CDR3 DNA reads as TGTGCCAGCAGTTACGGGGGGGCAGGGTCCTACGAGCAGTACTTC. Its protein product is CASSYGGAGSYEQYF.

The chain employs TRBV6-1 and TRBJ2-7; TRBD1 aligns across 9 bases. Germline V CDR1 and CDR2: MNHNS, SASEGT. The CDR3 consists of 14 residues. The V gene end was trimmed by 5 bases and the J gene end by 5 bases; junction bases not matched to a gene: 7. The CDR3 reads CASSWKDRGHEQYF. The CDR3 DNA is TGTGCCAGCAGTTGGAAGGACAGGGGACACGAGCAGTACTTC.

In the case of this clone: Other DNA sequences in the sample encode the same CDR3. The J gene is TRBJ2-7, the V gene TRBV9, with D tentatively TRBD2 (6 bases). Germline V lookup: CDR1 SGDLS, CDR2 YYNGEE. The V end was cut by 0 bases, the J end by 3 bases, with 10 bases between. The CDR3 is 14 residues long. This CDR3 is CASSVGDSGYEQYF. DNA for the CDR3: TGTGCCAGCAGCGTAGGGGACTCTGGCTACGAGCAGTACTTC. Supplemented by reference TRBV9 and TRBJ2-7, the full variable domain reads DSGVTQTPKHLITATGQRVTLRCSPRSGDLSVYWYQQSLDQGLQFLIQYYNGEERAKGNILERFSAQQFPDLHSELNLSSLELGDSALYFCASSVGDSGYEQYFGPGTRLTVT.

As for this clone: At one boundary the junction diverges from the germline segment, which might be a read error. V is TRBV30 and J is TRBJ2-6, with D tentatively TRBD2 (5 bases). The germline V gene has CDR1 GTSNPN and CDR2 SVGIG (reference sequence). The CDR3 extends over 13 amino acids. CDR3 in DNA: TGTGCCGGGAGTCTCCCAGGGGCCAACGTCCTGACTTTC. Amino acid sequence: CAGSLPGANVLTF. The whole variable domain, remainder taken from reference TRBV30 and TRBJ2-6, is SQTIHQWPATLVQPVGSPLSLECTVEGTSNPNLYWYRQAAGRGLQLLFYSVGIGQISSEVPQNLSASRPQDRQFILSSKKLLLSDSGFYLCAGSLPGANVLTFGAGSRLTVL.

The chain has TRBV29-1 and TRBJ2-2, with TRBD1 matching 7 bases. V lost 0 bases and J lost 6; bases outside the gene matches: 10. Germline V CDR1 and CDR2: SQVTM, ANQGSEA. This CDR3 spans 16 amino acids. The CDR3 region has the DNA TGCAGCGTTGAAGATGGGGAACAGGGGAAGGCCGGGGAGCTGTTTTTT. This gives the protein CSVEDGEQGKAGELFF.

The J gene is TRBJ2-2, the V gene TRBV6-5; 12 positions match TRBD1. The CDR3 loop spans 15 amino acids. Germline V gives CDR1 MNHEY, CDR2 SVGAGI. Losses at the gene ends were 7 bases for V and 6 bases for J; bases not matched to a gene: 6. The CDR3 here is CASTPGDRGPGELFF. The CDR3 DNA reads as TGTGCCAGCACCCCGGGGGACAGGGGGCCCGGGGAGCTGTTTTTT.

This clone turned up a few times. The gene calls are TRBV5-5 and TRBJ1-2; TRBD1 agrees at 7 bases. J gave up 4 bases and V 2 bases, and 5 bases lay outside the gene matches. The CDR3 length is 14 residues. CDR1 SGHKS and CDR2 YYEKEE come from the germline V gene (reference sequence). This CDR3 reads CASSFQTGSYGYTF. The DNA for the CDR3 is TGTGCCAGCAGCTTCCAGACAGGGAGCTATGGCTACACCTTC.

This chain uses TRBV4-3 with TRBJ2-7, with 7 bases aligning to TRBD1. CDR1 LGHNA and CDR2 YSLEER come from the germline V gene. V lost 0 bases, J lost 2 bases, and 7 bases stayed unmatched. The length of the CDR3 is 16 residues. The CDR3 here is CASSQDARTGAYEQYF. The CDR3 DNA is TGCGCCAGCAGCCAAGACGCTAGGACAGGAGCCTACGAGCAGTACTTC.

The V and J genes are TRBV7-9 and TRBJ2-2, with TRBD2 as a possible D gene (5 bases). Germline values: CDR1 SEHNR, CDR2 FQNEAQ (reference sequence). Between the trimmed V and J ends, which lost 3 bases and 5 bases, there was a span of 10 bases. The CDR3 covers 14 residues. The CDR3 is CASSLESGTGELFF. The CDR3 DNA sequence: TGTGCCAGCAGCTTGGAGTCGGGGACCGGGGAGCTGTTTTTT.

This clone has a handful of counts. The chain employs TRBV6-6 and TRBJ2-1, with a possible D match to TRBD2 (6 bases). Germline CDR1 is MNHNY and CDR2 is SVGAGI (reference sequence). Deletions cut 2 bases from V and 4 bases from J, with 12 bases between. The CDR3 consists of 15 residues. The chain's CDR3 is CASSYGSGNYNEQFF. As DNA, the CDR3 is TGTGCCAGCAGTTACGGTAGCGGAAATTACAATGAGCAGTTCTTC.

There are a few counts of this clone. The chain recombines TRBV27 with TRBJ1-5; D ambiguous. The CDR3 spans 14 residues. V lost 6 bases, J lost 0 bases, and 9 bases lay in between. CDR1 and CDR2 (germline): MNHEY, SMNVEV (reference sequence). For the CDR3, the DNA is TGTGCCAGCAGCCTAGAATATAGCAATCAGCCCCAGCATTTT. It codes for CASSLEYSNQPQHF.

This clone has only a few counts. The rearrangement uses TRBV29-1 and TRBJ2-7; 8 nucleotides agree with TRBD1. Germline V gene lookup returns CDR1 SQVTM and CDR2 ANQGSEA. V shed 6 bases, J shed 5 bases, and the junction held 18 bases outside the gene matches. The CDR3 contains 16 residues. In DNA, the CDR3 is TGCAGCGTGTATCCTCAGGGGGCGGAGGGGAAGCACGAGCAGTACTTC. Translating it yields CSVYPQGAEGKHEQYF.

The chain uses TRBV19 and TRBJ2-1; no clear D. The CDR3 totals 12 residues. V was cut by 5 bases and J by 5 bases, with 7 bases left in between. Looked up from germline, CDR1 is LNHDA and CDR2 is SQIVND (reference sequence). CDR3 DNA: TGTGCCAGTAGTCGTGGGGACAATGAGCAGTTCTTC. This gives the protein CASSRGDNEQFF.